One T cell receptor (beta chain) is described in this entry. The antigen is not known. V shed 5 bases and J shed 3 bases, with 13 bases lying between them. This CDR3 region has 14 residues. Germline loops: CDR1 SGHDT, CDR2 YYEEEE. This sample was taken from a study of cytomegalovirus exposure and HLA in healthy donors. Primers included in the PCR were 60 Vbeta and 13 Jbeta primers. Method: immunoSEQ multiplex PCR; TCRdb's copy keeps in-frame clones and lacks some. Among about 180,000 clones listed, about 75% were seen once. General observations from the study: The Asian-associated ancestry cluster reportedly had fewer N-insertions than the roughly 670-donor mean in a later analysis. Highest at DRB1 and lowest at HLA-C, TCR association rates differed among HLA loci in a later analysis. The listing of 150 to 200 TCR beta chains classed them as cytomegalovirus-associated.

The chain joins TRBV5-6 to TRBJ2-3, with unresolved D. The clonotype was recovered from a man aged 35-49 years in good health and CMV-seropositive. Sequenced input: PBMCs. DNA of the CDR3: TGTGCCAGCAGTTATAGCCAAACTACAGATACGCAGTATTTT. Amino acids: CASSYSQTTDTQYF.